This entry concerns a single T cell receptor beta chain. This record comes from a study of T cells in Graves' hyperthyroidism and ophthalmopathy. The CDR3 loop spans 12 amino acids. Germline V gene data show CDR1 as SGHAT and CDR2 as FQDESV (reference sequence). V shed 1 base and J shed 8 bases, with 8 bases lying between them. Researchers took RNA transcripts and amplified the TCR beta CDR3 regions from them. The TCR CDR3 was amplified in a first-round RT-PCR using the HTBI primer set. MiXCR, run by TCRdb on the multiplex PCR reads, gives a single entry per CDR3 protein. The sample has some 510,000 distinct CDR3 sequences; 46% are singletons.

Material for sequencing was peripheral blood or thyroid tissue (not recorded which). The TCR sequence derives from a woman aged 18-29 years with Graves' hyperthyroidism. The chain couples TRBV11-1 to TRBJ1-1; no clear D gene. The CDR3 coding sequence is TGTGCCAGCAGCTTAGACGGTCCCGAAGCTTTCTTT. The encoded protein is CASSLDGPEAFF.